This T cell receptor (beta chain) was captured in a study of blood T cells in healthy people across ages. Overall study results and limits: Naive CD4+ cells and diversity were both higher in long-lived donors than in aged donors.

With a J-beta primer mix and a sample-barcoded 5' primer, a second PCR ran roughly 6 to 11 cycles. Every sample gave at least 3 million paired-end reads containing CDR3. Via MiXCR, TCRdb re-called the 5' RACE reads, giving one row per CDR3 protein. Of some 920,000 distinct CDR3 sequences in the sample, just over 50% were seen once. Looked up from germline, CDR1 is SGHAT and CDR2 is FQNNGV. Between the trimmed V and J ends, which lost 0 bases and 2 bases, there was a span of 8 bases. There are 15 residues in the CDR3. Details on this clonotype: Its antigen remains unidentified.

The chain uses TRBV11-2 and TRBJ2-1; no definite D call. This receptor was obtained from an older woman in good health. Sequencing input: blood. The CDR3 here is CASSLENVAYNEQFF. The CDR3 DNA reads TGTGCCAGCAGCTTAGAAAACGTCGCCTACAATGAGCAGTTCTTC. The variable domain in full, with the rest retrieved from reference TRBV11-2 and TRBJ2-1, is EAGVAQSPRYKIIEKRQSVAFWCNPISGHATLYWYQQILGQGPKLLIQFQNNGVVDDSQLPKDRFSAERLKGVDSTLKIQPAKLEDSAVYLCASSLENVAYNEQFFGPGTRLTVL.